What follows describes a single T cell receptor (beta chain). The antigen is undetermined. This record comes from a study of human CD8 memory T cell subsets. Broader study findings: High, similar diversity marked stem-like memory and precursor exhausted T cells but not effector memory cells.

The study classified TPEX cells as CCR7+ PD-1+ TIGIT+ early memory CD8+ T cells bearing exhausted-like traits. Germline V gene lookup returns CDR1 DFQATT and CDR2 SNEGSKA (reference sequence). CDR3 length: 13 residues. UMI-labeled 5' RACE produced the TCR beta libraries. No DNA is given; TCRdb re-called the 5' RACE reads and lists each CDR3 protein once. Here the sample table reports more than 6,000 distinct CDR3 sequences. V usage is TRBV20-1 and J usage is TRBJ2-7; TCRdb outputs TRBD1, but without DNA this stays unchecked. This sequence originates from a human donor in good health. Sequences were obtained from CD8+ T cells from PBMCs. The CDR3 sequence is CSARGTGVYEQYF.